The rows below give T cell receptor beta chains drawn from one sample of a study of blood T cell repertoires in COVID-19. Produced via immunoSEQ multiplex PCR; TCRdb's table is partial and in-frame only. The table includes about 190,000 clones, 84% detected once. The sequenced material came from peripheral blood. These receptors all stem from a woman in her sixties or seventies with active or convalescent COVID-19. The conserved cysteine and the conserved F or W are not part of the CDR3 here. The D gene is left open where the match is weak. Expanded clones are given a class, and other clones once, few, many or no size at all.

TRBJ2-7 | . | TRBV9 | . | ASSVDITYEQY
TRBJ2-1 | TRBD2 | TRBV3-1/TRBV3-2 | . | ATGLAGSTRYNEQF
TRBJ2-3 | TRBD1 | TRBV5-1 | . | ASSPLPGQGTDTQY
TRBJ1-4 | . | TRBV11-2 | . | ASSLNRATNEKLF
TRBJ1-1 | . | TRBV5-1 | . | ASSLISGGMTEAF
TRBJ1-1 | TRBD1 | TRBV11-2 | . | ASSSINGQGVRSTEAF
TRBJ2-1 | . | TRBV6-1 | . | ASSELDQGYNEQF
TRBJ2-1 | TRBD2 | TRBV3-1/TRBV3-2 | . | ASSQTGGGSYNEQF
TRBJ1-5 | TRBD1 | TRBV2 | few | ASSEGTVLTSNQPQH
TRBJ2-1 | . | TRBV5-1 | . | ASSYGTGGNEQF
TRBJ2-7 | . | TRBV5-1 | . | ASSLTGRHSSYEQY
TRBJ1-6 | TRBD1 | TRBV6-1 | . | ASSEQGVGNSPLH
TRBJ1-6 | TRBD1 | TRBV4-1 | . | ASSNWRQGAPLH
TRBJ1-1 | TRBD1 | TRBV6-5 | . | ASSYGQGGTEAF
TRBJ1-1 | . | TRBV5-6 | . | ASSLGGRGTEAF
TRBJ1-2 | . | TRBV12-3/TRBV12-4 | . | ASSPIQGGGYT
TRBJ2-7 | . | TRBV2 | few | ASRRDNSYEQY
TRBJ2-2 | . | TRBV19 | few | ASSIPRVGTGELF
TRBJ2-3 | . | TRBV18 | . | ASSPPAGGTDTQY
TRBJ2-7 | TRBD2 | TRBV6-1 | . | ASSEAGGGTYEQY
TRBJ2-1 | TRBD2 | TRBV5-5 | once | ASSLGQIAGAYNEQF
TRBJ1-2 | TRBD1 | TRBV19 | . | ASSADRDRGLFGYT
TRBJ2-3 | TRBD2 | TRBV28 | once | ATVSGSSVNTQY
TRBJ2-7 | TRBD2 | TRBV18 | . | ASSQTTSGPAEQY
TRBJ2-1 | . | TRBV6-5 | . | ASGRGVGEQF
TRBJ2-5 | TRBD1 | TRBV6-6 | . | ASRLPGQQETQY
TRBJ1-2 | . | TRBV11-2 | . | ASSLVFRDYGYT
TRBJ2-1 | TRBD2 | TRBV13 | few | ASSLTGKLLAGVVSDEQF
TRBJ2-1 | . | TRBV12-3/TRBV12-4 | once | ASSQPGNEQF
TRBJ2-1 | TRBD2 | TRBV5-1 | once | ASSLTSGRPYNEQF
TRBJ1-5 | . | TRBV7-9 | . | ASSLVAGSNQPQH
TRBJ1-4 | TRBD1 | TRBV28 | . | ASNRQGYEKLF
TRBJ2-7 | . | TRBV10-3 | . | AIRDSQPYEQY
TRBJ2-7 | . | TRBV24-1 | . | ATSQGASGYEQY
TRBJ2-3 | TRBD1 | TRBV23-1 | . | ASSPWTGTDTQY
TRBJ2-5 | TRBD2 | TRBV19 | . | ASSKTGYPGGYQETQY
TRBJ1-6 | TRBD1 | TRBV28 | few | ASSSGTGRHSPLH
TRBJ2-3 | . | TRBV7-3 | . | ASSLSGAGTDTQY